This T cell receptor beta chain was recorded in a study of blood T cells in healthy people across ages. Together with a sample-barcoded 5' primer, a J-beta primer mix was included in a second PCR lasting about 7 to 12 cycles. Every cDNA molecule carried a tag from a template-switch adaptor bearing 12 random nucleotides. Sequencing of every sample gave 2.5 million or more CDR3-containing paired-end reads. One entry per CDR3 protein results from TCRdb running MiXCR on the 5' RACE reads. This sample carries about 1,500,000 distinct CDR3 sequences, 42% of them seen once, and the ten largest clones take roughly 8.2%. V was pared by 0 bases and J by 8 bases, with 14 bases between. The CDR3 length is 16 residues. The germline V gene has CDR1 MGHRA and CDR2 YSYEKL.

The V call is TRBV4-1, the J call TRBJ1-6; TRBD1 is a possible D gene (5 bases). Material for sequencing was blood. This sequence originates from a young woman in good health. Here the CDR3 reads CASSQDLRQGYSPLHF. The CDR3 DNA reads as TGCGCCAGCAGCCAAGATCTTAGGCAGGGTTATTCACCCCTCCACTTT.